The entry below describes one T cell receptor beta chain. Its target is unknown. Clones were sequenced by immunoSEQ multiplex PCR, and TCRdb holds only the in-frame ones, with some missing. The sample has about 10,000 clones, more than 65% seen once. The entry originates in a study of ipilimumab plus nivolumab after autologous stem cell transplantation. Study-wide findings and caveats: Authors suggest TCR repertoire, Treg phenotype and gut microbiota support further study.

The CDR3 runs 19 residues. V was trimmed by 5 bases and J by 4 bases, leaving 30 bases between them. Germline assignment: CDR1 SEHNR and CDR2 FQNEAQ (reference sequence). This clonotype was sampled from a female donor with multiple myeloma. Sample: PBMCs, taken in a trial of ipilimumab plus nivolumab as post-transplant consolidation. The chain links TRBV7-9 to TRBJ2-7; TRBD1 or TRBD2 may be the D gene (5 bases each). As DNA, the CDR3 is TGTGCCAGCAGCCGAGGGGTTCCGGGGTCCCGACGAAGCGCGTACGAGCAGTACTTC. Protein product: CASSRGVPGSRRSAYEQYF.